The 19 T cell receptor beta chains below were found in one sample sequenced in a study of blood T cells in healthy people across ages. A J-beta primer mix and a sample-barcoded 5' primer were used in a second PCR of roughly 6 to 11 cycles. A single record per CDR3 protein comes from TCRdb applying MiXCR to the 5' RACE reads. The sample comprises around 780,000 distinct CDR3 sequences, roughly 26% of which are singletons, and over 2.5% rests with the top ten. The same data also contributed to another study, on T cells of mothers and their children.

Sequencing input: blood. Receptors were obtained from a boy younger than 18 in good health.

This clonotype was detected only a few times. The chain joins TRBV5-1 to TRBJ2-5; D is unclear. Matching the DNA end better, TRBJ2-7 makes the J call doubtful. Looked up from germline, CDR1 is SGHRS and CDR2 is YFSETQ. The CDR3 has 14 amino acids. The CDR3 loop reads CASSLGFLSGEQYF. The CDR3 region has the DNA TGCGCCAGCAGCTTGGGCTTCCTATCGGGCGAGCAGTACTTC.

This clonotype was observed a handful of times. This sequence joins TRBV12-3 or TRBV12-4 and TRBJ1-5; 9 bases agree with TRBD1. The CDR3 runs to 15 residues. Trimming took 4 bases from V and 4 from J; bases not matched to a gene: 5. CDR3 nucleotide sequence: TGTGCCAGCAGTTCGGGACAGGGTGGTAATCAGCCCCAGCATTTT. Protein product: CASSSGQGGNQPQHF.

The chain couples TRBV4-1 to TRBJ1-2; 7 bases line up with TRBD1. CDR3 length equals 17 residues. V shed 2 bases, J shed 8 bases, and the junction held 17 bases outside the gene matches. Germline values: CDR1 MGHRA, CDR2 YSYEKL. For the CDR3, the DNA is TGCGCCAGCAGCCAACCGACCCGACAGGGCGAGCGTTCGGGCTACACCTTC. Encoded protein: CASSQPTRQGERSGYTF.

This clonotype was seen a handful of times. The rearrangement links TRBV9 to TRBJ2-5, with D perhaps matching TRBD1 or TRBD2 (6 bases each). The CDR3 has 15 residues. The V end was cut by 0 bases, the J end by 5 bases, with 14 bases between. Germline-derived CDR1 and CDR2 are SGDLS and YYNGEE. The CDR3 region has the DNA TGTGCCAGCAGCGTAGCGGCTAGGAGGGGGGAGACCCAGTACTTC. It translates to CASSVAARRGETQYF.

A few counts support this clonotype. The chain recombines TRBV20-1 with TRBJ2-5, with 7 positions matching TRBD2. The germline V gene has CDR1 DFQATT and CDR2 SNEGSKA (reference sequence). This CDR3 has 14 residues. With 4 bases clipped from V and 5 bases from J, the junction kept 10 bases outside the gene matches. The CDR3 bases are TGCAGTGCTATCCATCCGTGGGGAGGGGAGACCCAGTACTTC. The encoded protein is CSAIHPWGGETQYF.

This rearrangement joins TRBV7-2 to TRBJ1-2, with D unclear. This CDR3 comprises 13 residues. CDR1 SGHTA and CDR2 FQGNSA come from the germline V gene. Deletions cut 5 bases from V and 3 bases from J, with 10 bases between. The CDR3 nucleotides are TGTGCCAGCAGCCCATACGGGGACTATGGCTACACCTTC. Residues: CASSPYGDYGYTF. The whole variable domain, remainder taken from reference TRBV7-2 and TRBJ1-2, is GAGVSQSPSNKVTEKGKDVELRCDPISGHTALYWYRQSLGQGLEFLIYFQGNSAPDKSGLPSDRFSAERTGGSVSTLTIQRTQQEDSAVYLCASSPYGDYGYTFGSGTRLTVV.

Note on this clonotype: The junction does not match germline at one end; this may be a read error. The CDR3 region has the DNA TGCGCCAGCAGCTTGCCCGACAGCAGCTCTGGAAACACCATATACTTT. It yields the protein CASSLPDSSSGNTIYF. The V gene is TRBV5-1, the J gene TRBJ1-3, with a tentative D call TRBD1 (5 bases). This CDR3 has 16 amino acids. Germline CDR1 reads SGHRS; CDR2 reads YFSETQ.

The chain couples TRBV7-3 to TRBJ2-2; TRBD1 matches 7 bases. Germline-derived CDR1 and CDR2 are SGHTA and FQGTGA. CDR3 length equals 17 residues. Trimming cost V 0 bases and J 0 bases; bases outside gene matches: 4. CDR3 amino acids: CASSLTPQGANTGELFF. The CDR3 DNA sequence: TGTGCCAGCAGCTTAACCCCCCAGGGGGCGAACACCGGGGAGCTGTTTTTT.

The genes are TRBV20-1 and TRBJ2-7; TRBD1 agrees at 9 bases. J lost 3 bases, V lost 6 bases, and 6 bases had no gene match. This CDR3 region has 13 residues. Per the germline V gene, CDR1 is DFQATT and CDR2 is SNEGSKA (reference sequence). The CDR3 spells CSAEDRGNYEQYF. CDR3 bases: TGCAGTGCCGAGGACAGGGGAAACTACGAGCAGTACTTC.

This clonotype was seen a handful of times. The V gene is TRBV7-9, the J gene TRBJ2-5; D ambiguous. Germline V gives CDR1 SEHNR, CDR2 FQNEAQ (reference sequence). The CDR3 sequence is 14 residues long. Trimming removed 2 bases at V and 4 bases at J, with 11 bases between. This chain's CDR3 is CASSLRSIAETQYF. CDR3 in DNA: TGTGCCAGCAGCTTAAGGTCTATTGCAGAGACCCAGTACTTC.

This chain links TRBV2 with TRBJ2-2; D assignment may be TRBD1 or TRBD2 (5 bases each). Trimming cost V 8 bases and J 1 base, with 14 bases left between them. Germline V gene sequence: CDR1 SNHLY, CDR2 FYNNEI. This CDR3 comprises 15 residues. The CDR3 nucleotides are TGTGCCAGCGGAAAGGGACGGCTGAACACCGGGGAGCTGTTTTTT. Residues: CASGKGRLNTGELFF.

This chain uses TRBV27 with TRBJ2-1; no clear D. The J call is uncertain, as TRBJ2-5 better fits the DNA end. Germline V gene lookup returns CDR1 MNHEY and CDR2 SMNVEV (reference sequence). This CDR3 is built from 13 residues. CDR3: CASSRSWGETQYF. CDR3 bases: TGTGCCAGCAGTCGATCCTGGGGAGAGACCCAGTACTTC.

This clonotype was found a few times. The chain recombines TRBV29-1 with TRBJ2-7; D uncertain. CDR1 is SQVTM, CDR2 ANQGSEA, per germline. The length of the CDR3 is 13 residues. V lost 4 bases to trimming and J lost 0 bases, with 10 bases between them. The CDR3, as DNA: TGCAGCGTTGGTAGTGTGCTCTCCTACGAGCAGTACTTC. Its translation is CSVGSVLSYEQYF.

This clonotype has just a few counts. CDR3 bases: TGTGCCAGTAAAACCGGACAGGGGACTTACGAGCAGTACTTC. It specifies CASKTGQGTYEQYF. V is TRBV19 and J is TRBJ2-5, with 9 bases lining up with TRBD1. The better agreement between TRBJ2-7 and the DNA end casts doubt on the J call. There are 14 residues in the CDR3. Germline V gene lookup returns CDR1 LNHDA and CDR2 SQIVND (reference sequence).

In its sample, this clonotype was seen a few times. The chain uses TRBV4-1 and TRBJ2-5; D may be TRBD1 or TRBD2 (5 bases each). With the DNA end fitting TRBJ2-7 better, the J assignment may be wrong. Germline CDR1 MGHRA, CDR2 YSYEKL. This CDR3 contains 15 residues. This CDR3 is CASSQDPGTSYEQYF. For the CDR3, the DNA is TGCGCCAGCAGCCAAGATCCGGGGACCTCCTACGAGCAGTACTTC.

This chain joins TRBV20-1 and TRBJ2-1; TRBD1 matches at 10 bases. CDR1 is DFQATT and CDR2 is SNEGSKA in the germline V gene (reference sequence). The CDR3 runs 16 residues. Unmatched junction bases numbered 7, after V lost 0 bases and J lost 5 bases. The CDR3 nucleotides read TGCAGTGCTAGAGATCGACAGGGGGCTCTAGACAATGAGCAGTTCTTC. Translated: CSARDRQGALDNEQFF.

This chain connects TRBV27 to TRBJ1-3; a possible D gene is TRBD1 (6 bases). This CDR3 is built from 15 residues. Germline V CDR1 and CDR2: MNHEY, SMNVEV (reference sequence). V dropped 6 bases and J dropped 2 bases, with 14 bases sitting between them. CDR3 sequence: CASRATGTPGNTIYF. The CDR3 DNA reads as TGTGCCAGCAGAGCCACCGGGACACCTGGAAACACCATATATTTT.

The V and J genes are TRBV12-3 or TRBV12-4 and TRBJ2-5; possibly TRBD2 for D (5 bases). Gene TRBJ2-7 matches the end of the DNA better, so the J call may be wrong. The CDR3 runs to 15 residues. CDR3 protein: CASSLGPFRGYEQYF. In nucleotides, the CDR3 is TGTGCCAGCAGTTTAGGCCCTTTCCGGGGTTACGAGCAGTACTTC.

J is TRBJ2-5 and V is TRBV12-3 or TRBV12-4; D gene unclear. The closer fit of TRBJ2-1 to the DNA end suggests the J call may be wrong. CDR3 length equals 16 residues. The CDR3 DNA reads as TGTGCCAGCAGCCCCGTCGGGTCCCGCTCCTACAATGAGCAGTTCTTC. This gives the protein CASSPVGSRSYNEQFF.